This T cell receptor beta chain stems from a study of glioma-infiltrating T cells. Overall study findings and caveats: CDR3 overlap between tissue and blood was very small. Gliomas, especially low-grade, showed above-expected tissue-blood divergence; non-neoplastic patients showed below.

About this clonotype itself: The target antigen is unknown.

The length of the CDR3 is 15 residues. V lost 5 bases and J 2 bases, leaving 13 bases between the germline ends. CDR1 is SGHNT, CDR2 YENEEA, per germline. The iRepertoire nested amplicon-rescue multiplex PCR amplified TCR alpha and beta CDR3s from RNA. Via MiXCR, TCRdb re-called the multiplex PCR reads, giving one row per CDR3 protein. The sample yields under 130,000 distinct CDR3 sequences, around 31% seen once. The V and J genes are TRBV11-3 and TRBJ2-1, with D hard to call. Sequenced input: glioma tissue, nonneoplastic brain tissue, or PBMCs (not recorded which). The clonotype originates from a human donor with low-grade glioma or glioblastoma, undergoing nonglioma brain surgery, or in good health (not recorded which). The DNA of the CDR3 is TGTGCCAGCAGCCCTACGGTACGCCCCTACAATGAGCAGTTCTTC. Amino acid sequence: CASSPTVRPYNEQFF.